The 2 T cell receptor beta chains below come from one sample, sequenced in a study of CD8 T cells in Susac syndrome. The RNA input was roughly 0.45 to 1 ug, and it was reverse transcribed with random hexamers. In TCRdb, the immunoSEQ multiplex PCR reads were re-called with MiXCR into one record per CDR3 protein. Altogether approximately 180,000 distinct CDR3 sequences are present, about 91% being singletons, with the ten largest covering approximately 0.09%. The material sequenced was CD4+ T cells from PBMCs. The receptors shown here come from a human donor with Susac syndrome.

CDR3 residues: CAWHRVMNTEAFF. CDR3 nucleotides: TGTGCCTGGCACAGGGTTATGAACACTGAAGCTTTCTTT. The chain links TRBV30 to TRBJ1-1; D may be TRBD1 (6 bases). The CDR3 runs to 13 residues. The germline gives CDR1 GTSNPN, CDR2 SVGIG (reference sequence). V dropped 5 bases and J dropped 0 bases, with 10 bases sitting between them.

The chain employs TRBV19 and TRBJ2-2; D gene uncertain. The germline gives CDR1 LNHDA, CDR2 SQIVND (reference sequence). This CDR3 has 17 amino acids. Trimming left V 7 bases short and J 0 bases short, with 18 bases between. In DNA form, the CDR3 reads TGTGCCAGTAACACTGAAGGGTTTGTCGCGAACACCGGGGAGCTGTTTTTT. Its translation is CASNTEGFVANTGELFF.